These 3 T cell receptor beta chains were all obtained from the same sample, sequenced in a study of T cell changes during pregnancy in multiple sclerosis. Method: immunoSEQ multiplex PCR; TCRdb's copy keeps in-frame clones and lacks some. The sample has tens of thousands of clones; 75% to 95% are singletons. This specimen was peripheral blood, taken after pregnancy. The receptor set was obtained from a female donor in good health, enrolled as a control in a pregnancy study.

This chain connects TRBV30 to TRBJ2-3; no reliable D call. Trimming stripped 2 bases from V and 2 bases from J, with 14 bases between. The germline CDR1 and CDR2 sequences are GTSNPN and SVGIG (reference sequence). The CDR3 loop spans 15 amino acids. CDR3 DNA: TGTGCCTGGAGTTTGTTGGGCAGCTTCACAGATACGCAGTATTTT. Translated: CAWSLLGSFTDTQYF.

The V call is TRBV10-3, the J call TRBJ2-5, with 10 bases matching TRBD1. Germline lookup yields CDR1 ENHRY and CDR2 SYGVKD. The CDR3 loop spans 16 amino acids. After removal of 4 bases from V and 1 base from J, the junction contained 6 bases not matched to a gene. The CDR3 DNA reads TGTGCCATCAGTGGTGCTGGGACAGGGGTCCAAGAGACCCAGTACTTC. Its protein is CAISGAGTGVQETQYF.

This clone was observed once. As DNA, the CDR3 is TGCAGCGGGGGGGGACAAGAAGGCTACACCTTC. This codes for CSGGGQEGYTF. J is TRBJ1-2 and V is TRBV29-1; D may be TRBD1 (6 bases). V gave up 7 bases and J gave up 8 bases, with 14 bases separating them. The CDR3 contains 11 residues. Germline V gives CDR1 SQVTM, CDR2 ANQGSEA.